The clone carrying this T cell receptor beta chain was seen a single time. Its antigen remains unidentified. The data were taken from a study of memory CD4+ T cells and cytomegalovirus serostatus. Background on the study: This sample comes from healthy Belgian adults, 9 CMV seropositive, about 23 seronegative. Study-wide results and limits: Median bootstrapped AUC for CMV status was approximately 0.95 originally, around 0.91 US-trained.

Original analysis: Out-of-frame sequences were removed, leaving about 2,300,000 distinct TCRbeta sequences. Using immunoSEQ multiplex PCR, the repertoire was profiled, and TCRdb retains in-frame clones only, with some absent. The V and J calls and clone size were taken over from that table, and D and trimming were inferred from the DNA. This table has 50,000 or so clones, around 80% appearing once. The sort gate was single viable CD3+CD4+CD8-CD45RO+ cells for memory CD4+ T cells. Positive selection with CD4 microbeads enriched total CD4+ T cells. Per germline, CDR1 SGDLS and CDR2 YYNGEE. The V segment lost 4 bases and the J segment 5 bases; nucleotides outside the gene matches: 16. This CDR3 is built from 17 residues.

This chain links TRBV9 with TRBJ2-3, with 7 bases lining up with TRBD2. This receptor was obtained from an adult in good health and CMV-seronegative. Sequencing used memory CD4+ T cells from blood. CDR3 nucleotides: TGTGCCAGCAGCTCATACCCGGGGGGTAGGGCCGTAGATACGCAGTATTTT. This gives the protein CASSSYPGGRAVDTQYF.